Listed below are T cell receptor beta chains from one sample, sequenced in a study of cytomegalovirus exposure and HLA in healthy donors. Data came from immunoSEQ multiplex PCR; TCRdb stores just in-frame clones and leaves some out. The top ten clones hold 2% to 3% of a sample with about 130,000 clones, about 70% of them seen once. Source material: PBMCs. The receptors here all came from a woman aged 40 to 49 in good health and CMV-seronegative. Each CDR3 is given without its conserved first and last residue.

TRBV7-7 | ASSLDRQGETQY
TRBV29-1 | SVEAGPYGYT
TRBV14 | ASAYGTASRFSGNTIY
TRBV30 | AWSRAGRTYEQY
TRBV5-1 | ASSLDRGREQY
TRBV30 | AWMTIAGVEQF
TRBV5-6 | ASSPPSGGYQETQY
TRBV6-5 | ASSYAGGGNYGYT
TRBV2 | ASSEVRAGENTEAF
TRBV5-4 | ASSSPGLAGAPRSDTQY